The next 17 T cell receptor beta chains were all read from a single sample in a study of blood T cell repertoires in COVID-19. Method: immunoSEQ multiplex PCR; TCRdb's copy keeps in-frame clones and lacks some. The data contain tens of thousands of clones, roughly 72% of them seen just once; the ten biggest clones take up over 5%. The sequenced material came from peripheral blood. The receptors here all came from a woman in her forties or fifties with active or convalescent COVID-19.

With regard to this clone: Other nucleotide sequences in the sample specify the same CDR3. V is TRBV19 and J is TRBJ1-1, with 8 nucleotides matching TRBD1. The V and J ends lost 6 bases and 3 bases, in that order; junction bases with no gene match: 3. Germline loops: CDR1 LNHDA, CDR2 SQIVND (reference sequence). The CDR3 consists of 13 residues. The CDR3: CASSRGRDTEAFF. The CDR3, as DNA: TGTGCCAGTAGCAGGGGGCGCGACACTGAAGCTTTCTTT.

This chain uses TRBV7-2 with TRBJ1-2; D uncertain. Germline V gene data show CDR1 as SGHTA and CDR2 as FQGNSA. Trimming left V 0 bases short and J 4 bases short, with 15 bases between. The CDR3 is 16 residues long. CDR3 residues: CASSLAERGRGYGYTF. CDR3 nucleotide sequence: TGTGCCAGCAGCTTAGCTGAGCGCGGGAGAGGCTATGGCTACACCTTC. The full variable domain, completed using reference TRBV7-2 and TRBJ1-2, is GAGVSQSPSNKVTEKGKDVELRCDPISGHTALYWYRQSLGQGLEFLIYFQGNSAPDKSGLPSDRFSAERTGGSVSTLTIQRTQQEDSAVYLCASSLAERGRGYGYTFGSGTRLTVV.

This clone was picked up one time. The chain joins TRBV7-2 to TRBJ2-1; 14 bases align to TRBD2. The CDR3 contains 18 residues. The V gene end was trimmed by 5 bases and the J gene end by 5 bases; junction bases not matched to a gene: 11. Germline lookup yields CDR1 SGHTA and CDR2 FQGNSA. DNA for the CDR3: TGTGCCAGCAGCCGCTCTCCTCCGGGACTAGCGGGAGACAATGAGCAGTTCTTC. Translating it yields CASSRSPPGLAGDNEQFF.

In this sample, this clone turned up a few times. The V gene is TRBV9, the J gene TRBJ1-3, with D tentatively TRBD1 (5 bases). The germline V and J ends were trimmed by 0 bases and 2 bases, with 9 bases remaining between them. Germline CDR1 SGDLS, CDR2 YYNGEE. The CDR3 runs to 15 residues. The CDR3 loop reads CASSVAGGAGNTIYF. Here the CDR3 DNA reads TGTGCCAGCAGCGTAGCTGGGGGGGCTGGAAACACCATATATTTT.

The rearrangement joins TRBV2 to TRBJ2-1; D perhaps matches TRBD2 (6 bases). The CDR3 length is 14 residues. Germline CDR1 reads SNHLY; CDR2 reads FYNNEI. V dropped 7 bases and J dropped 6 bases, with 16 bases sitting between them. This chain's CDR3 is CASTVERASNEQFF. CDR3 sequence (DNA): TGTGCCAGCACGGTTGAGCGGGCCTCCAATGAGCAGTTCTTC.

This chain joins TRBV7-8 and TRBJ2-7, with TRBD2 identical over 9 bases. Germline V CDR1 and CDR2: SGHVS, FQNEAQ. Unmatched junction bases numbered 7, after V lost 1 base and J lost 6 bases. The CDR3 is 15 amino acids. In DNA, the CDR3 is TGTGCCAGCAGCTTAGGTGATAGCGGGAGAAGCGAGCAGTACTTC. Translated, it gives CASSLGDSGRSEQYF.

This rearrangement joins TRBV7-2 to TRBJ2-7; D remains ambiguous. The CDR3 runs 15 residues. Germline-derived CDR1 and CDR2 are SGHTA and FQGNSA. Trimming left V 1 base short and J 3 bases short, with 13 bases between. The CDR3, as DNA: TGTGCCAGCAGCTTAGACGGCGGCGGCTACTACGAGCAGTACTTC. It translates to CASSLDGGGYYEQYF.

This chain connects TRBV19 to TRBJ2-1; TRBD2 matches at 11 bases. After removal of 6 bases from V and 2 bases from J, the junction contained 0 bases not matched to a gene. Per the germline V gene, CDR1 is LNHDA and CDR2 is SQIVND (reference sequence). The CDR3 sequence is 14 residues long. CDR3 nucleotides: TGTGCCAGTAGGACTAGCGGGACCTACAATGAGCAGTTCTTC. Its translation is CASRTSGTYNEQFF.

The chain employs TRBV5-4 and TRBJ1-2; 7 nucleotides agree with TRBD1. V was clipped by 3 bases and J by 0 bases; unmatched bases: 5. The CDR3 covers 15 residues. Germline V CDR1 and CDR2: SGHNT, YYREEE (reference sequence). The CDR3 DNA is TGTGCCAGCAGCTACAGGGGATCAGCTAACTATGGCTACACCTTC. Protein: CASSYRGSANYGYTF.

As regards this clone: Within the sample, other DNA sequences also encode this same CDR3. The J gene is TRBJ2-2, the V gene TRBV24-1, with 10 bases aligning to TRBD1. V lost 3 bases, J lost 4 bases, and 4 bases stayed unmatched. This CDR3 has 16 residues. Germline values: CDR1 KGHDR, CDR2 SFDVKD. The chain's CDR3 is CATSDPGQGTTGELFF. The CDR3 DNA is TGTGCCACCAGTGATCCGGGACAGGGGACCACCGGGGAGCTGTTTTTT.

V gene TRBV6-2 or TRBV6-3 combines with J gene TRBJ2-1, with 8 bases identical to TRBD1. Looked up from germline, CDR1 is MNHEY and CDR2 is SVGEGT. The CDR3 consists of 16 residues. V dropped 6 bases and J dropped 10; count of bases not matched to a gene: 17. The DNA of the CDR3 is TGTGCCAGCAGCCACGACTACTCGGACAGGGCGGCGGAGCAGTTCTTC. This codes for CASSHDYSDRAAEQFF.

CDR3 protein: CASSYQAVYTEAFF. Here the CDR3 DNA reads TGTGCCAGCAGTTATCAGGCAGTTTACACTGAAGCTTTCTTT. This rearrangement joins TRBV6-6 to TRBJ1-1; D is uncertain. The CDR3 is made up of 14 amino acids. Germline V gives CDR1 MNHNY, CDR2 SVGAGI (reference sequence). Trimming took off 3 bases at V and 3 bases at J, with 11 bases between the two ends.

This clone was counted a few times. The rearrangement joins TRBV4-2 to TRBJ2-1; 8 positions agree with TRBD2. V trimming: 0 bases; J trimming: 10 bases; junction bases outside the gene matches: 8. Germline CDR1 is LGHNA and CDR2 is YNFKEQ. The length of the CDR3 is 15 residues. CDR3 residues: CASSQDTGLVAEQFF. CDR3 sequence (DNA): TGTGCCAGCAGCCAAGACACGGGACTAGTAGCCGAGCAGTTCTTC.

V is TRBV6-2 or TRBV6-3 and J is TRBJ2-3, with a tentative D call TRBD2 (5 bases). The V end was cut by 2 bases, the J end by 4 bases, with 19 bases between. CDR3 size: 17 residues. Germline V CDR1 and CDR2: MNHEY, SVGEGT. CDR3 sequence: CASSYVPSSPLADTQYF. The CDR3, as DNA: TGTGCCAGCAGTTACGTTCCTAGCTCGCCCCTGGCAGATACGCAGTATTTT.

This clone has just a few counts. The chain uses TRBV19 and TRBJ1-3; no clear D gene. The CDR3 runs to 15 residues. With 3 bases removed from V and 0 bases from J, the gap between germline ends came to 9 bases. The V gene's germline CDR1 is LNHDA and CDR2 SQIVND (reference sequence). CDR3 sequence: CASSIRPGSGNTIYF. The CDR3 nucleotides are TGTGCCAGTAGTATTCGGCCAGGCTCTGGAAACACCATATATTTT.

This chain links TRBV7-9 with TRBJ1-1, with a possible D match to TRBD1 (5 bases). V was trimmed by 5 bases and J by 3 bases, leaving 13 bases between them. The CDR3 length is 14 residues. Germline CDR1 SEHNR, CDR2 FQNEAQ (reference sequence). The CDR3 protein is CASSPSAGDTEAFF. The CDR3 nucleotides read TGTGCCAGCAGCCCGTCGGCGGGGGACACTGAAGCTTTCTTT.

The rearrangement joins TRBV27 to TRBJ2-1; no clear D gene. CDR1 is MNHEY, CDR2 SMNVEV, per germline (reference sequence). The CDR3 runs 15 residues. V gave up 5 bases and J gave up 3 bases, with 14 bases separating them. The CDR3 bases are TGTGCCAGCAGTCCTAGGCACCCCATCTACAATGAGCAGTTCTTC. It is translated as CASSPRHPIYNEQFF.